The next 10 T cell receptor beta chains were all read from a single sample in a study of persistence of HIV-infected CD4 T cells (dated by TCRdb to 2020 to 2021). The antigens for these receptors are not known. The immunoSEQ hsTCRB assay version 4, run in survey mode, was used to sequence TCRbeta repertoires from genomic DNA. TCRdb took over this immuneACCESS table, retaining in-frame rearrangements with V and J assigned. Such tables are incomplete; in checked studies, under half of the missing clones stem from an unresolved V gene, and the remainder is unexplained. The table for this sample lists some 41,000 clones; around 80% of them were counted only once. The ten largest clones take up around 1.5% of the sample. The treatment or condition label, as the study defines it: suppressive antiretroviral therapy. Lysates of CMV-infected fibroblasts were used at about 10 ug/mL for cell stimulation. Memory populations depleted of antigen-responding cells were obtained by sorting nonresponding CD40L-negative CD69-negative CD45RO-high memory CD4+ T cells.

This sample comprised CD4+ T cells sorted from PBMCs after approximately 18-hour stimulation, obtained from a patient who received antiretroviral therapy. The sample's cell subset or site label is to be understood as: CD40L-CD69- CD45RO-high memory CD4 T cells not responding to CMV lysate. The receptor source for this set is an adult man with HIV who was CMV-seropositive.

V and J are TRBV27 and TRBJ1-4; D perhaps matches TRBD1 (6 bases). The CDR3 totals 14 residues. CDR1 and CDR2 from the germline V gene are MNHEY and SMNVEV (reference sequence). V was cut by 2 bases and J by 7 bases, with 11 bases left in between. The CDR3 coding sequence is TGTGCCAGCAGTTTAAGGGGGACATCTGAAAAACTGTTTTTT. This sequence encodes CASSLRGTSEKLFF.

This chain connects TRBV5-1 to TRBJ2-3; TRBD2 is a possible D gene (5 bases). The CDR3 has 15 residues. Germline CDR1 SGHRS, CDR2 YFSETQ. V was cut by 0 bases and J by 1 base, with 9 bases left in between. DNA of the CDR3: TGCGCCAGCAGCTTGGGCGGGCGTGGCACAGATACGCAGTATTTT. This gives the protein CASSLGGRGTDTQYF.

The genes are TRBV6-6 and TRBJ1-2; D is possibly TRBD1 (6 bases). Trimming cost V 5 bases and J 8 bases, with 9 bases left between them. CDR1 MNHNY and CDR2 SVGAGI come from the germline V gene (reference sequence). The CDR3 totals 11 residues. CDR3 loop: CASSLGAGYTF. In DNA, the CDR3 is TGTGCCAGCAGTCTGGGGGCAGGCTACACCTTC.

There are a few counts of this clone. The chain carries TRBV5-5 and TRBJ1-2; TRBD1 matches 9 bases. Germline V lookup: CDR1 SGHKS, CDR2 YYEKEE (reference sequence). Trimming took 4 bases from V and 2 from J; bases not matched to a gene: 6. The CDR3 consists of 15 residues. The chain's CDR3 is CASSTSGTGNYGYTF. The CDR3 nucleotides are TGTGCCAGCAGCACCTCCGGGACAGGGAACTATGGCTACACCTTC.

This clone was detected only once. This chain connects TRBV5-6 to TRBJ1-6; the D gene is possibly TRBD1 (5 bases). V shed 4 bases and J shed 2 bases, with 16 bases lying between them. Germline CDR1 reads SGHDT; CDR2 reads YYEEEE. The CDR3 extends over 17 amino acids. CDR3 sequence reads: CASSPGRGMAYNSPLHF. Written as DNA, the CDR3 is TGTGCCAGCAGCCCGGGGCGGGGGATGGCCTATAATTCACCCCTCCACTTT. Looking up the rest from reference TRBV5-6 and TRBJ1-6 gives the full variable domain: DAGVTQSPTHLIKTRGQQVTLRCSPKSGHDTVSWYQQALGQGPQFIFQYYEEEERQRGNFPDRFSGHQFPNYSSELNVNALLLGDSALYLCASSPGRGMAYNSPLHFGNGTRLTVT.

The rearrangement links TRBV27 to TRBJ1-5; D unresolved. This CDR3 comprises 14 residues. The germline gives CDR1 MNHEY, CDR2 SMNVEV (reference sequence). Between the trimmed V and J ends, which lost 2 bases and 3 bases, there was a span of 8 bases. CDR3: CASSLVGPNQPQHF. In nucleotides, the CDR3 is TGTGCCAGCAGTTTAGTAGGGCCCAATCAGCCCCAGCATTTT.

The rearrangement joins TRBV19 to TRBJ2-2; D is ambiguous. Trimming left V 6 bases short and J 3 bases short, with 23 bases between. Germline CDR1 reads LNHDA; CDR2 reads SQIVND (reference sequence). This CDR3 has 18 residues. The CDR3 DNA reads TGTGCCAGTAGCCCGACTGGGGTGAAGTTCGCGTACACCGGGGAGCTGTTTTTT. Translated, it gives CASSPTGVKFAYTGELFF.

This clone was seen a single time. CDR3 residues: CASSLTVDTPMKPYEQYF. The CDR3 DNA follows: TGTGCCAGCAGCTTAACTGTGGACACGCCGATGAAGCCCTACGAGCAGTACTTC. The chain combines TRBV7-7 with TRBJ2-7, with a weak D call TRBD1 (5 bases). The CDR3 is 18 amino acids. The V and J ends lost 2 bases and 2 bases respectively, with 22 bases between them. The germline CDR1 and CDR2 sequences are SSHAT and FNYEAQ (reference sequence).

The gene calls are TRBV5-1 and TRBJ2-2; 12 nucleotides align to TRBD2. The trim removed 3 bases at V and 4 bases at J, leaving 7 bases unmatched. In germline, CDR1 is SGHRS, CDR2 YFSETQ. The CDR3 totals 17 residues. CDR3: CASSSKTSGGGTGELFF. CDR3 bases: TGCGCCAGCAGCTCGAAGACTAGCGGGGGAGGCACCGGGGAGCTGTTTTTT.

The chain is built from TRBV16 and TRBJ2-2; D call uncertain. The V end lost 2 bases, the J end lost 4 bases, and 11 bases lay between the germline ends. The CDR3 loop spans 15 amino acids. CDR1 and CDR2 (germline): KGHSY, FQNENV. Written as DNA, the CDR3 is TGTGCCAGCAGCCAACGTAGGATCGGCACCGGGGAGCTGTTTTTT. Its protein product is CASSQRRIGTGELFF.